This T cell receptor (beta chain) was recovered during a study of T cell repertoires in cytomegalovirus infection. Study background: CMV epitopes in the study were HLA-C-restricted (recently identified) and HLA-B-restricted (well studied). Indications came from public TCR beta signatures; they pointed to CMV infection and to a matching HLA type. Study observations and caveats: Dominating the ex vivo response were HLA-C-restricted CMV-specific TCR beta clonotypes.

TCRdb re-called the reads with MiXCR, one entry per CDR3 protein. This sample has roughly 800,000 distinct CDR3 sequences, with almost 30% found just once. Concerning this clonotype itself: The antigen is unknown.

There are 13 residues in the CDR3. The V end lost 4 bases, the J end lost 0 bases, and 9 bases lay between the germline ends. The V gene's germline CDR1 is DFQATT and CDR2 SNEGSKA (reference sequence). The rearrangement links TRBV20-1 to TRBJ1-1; D gene ambiguous. The sample here was cultured CD8+ T cells from PBMCs, taken from culture after CMV antigen stimulation. The TCR was taken from a human donor in good health (CMV status not recorded). Some clones in this sample may be carry-over from other donors' samples. CDR3 region: CSANYDLNTEAFF. In nucleotides, the CDR3 is TGCAGTGCTAACTACGACCTGAACACTGAAGCTTTCTTT.